This TCR beta chain was identified in a study of cytomegalovirus exposure and HLA in healthy donors. Study results and caveats: Whilst most TCR sequences proved rare, a subset of public TCRs occurred across many donors. Altogether, around 160 TCR beta chains were recorded as cytomegalovirus-associated. It was reported that the classifier diagnosed cytomegalovirus status with high specificity and sensitivity in both the original and validation cohorts.

Separation from the roughly 600-subject first cohort characterized the approximately 120-subject validation cohort, to which the donors belonged. Method: immunoSEQ multiplex PCR; TCRdb's copy keeps in-frame clones and lacks some. Of tens of thousands of clones in the sample, 90% to 95% are singletons; the top ten hold 0.65% to 0.8%. A word on this clone: What it binds is not known.

This CDR3 is built from 14 residues. V lost 7 bases and J lost 5, with 15 bases in between. The germline CDR1 and CDR2 sequences are LNHDA and SQIVND (reference sequence). Source material: PBMCs. This clonotype originated in a man younger than 35 in good health and CMV-seronegative. This rearrangement joins TRBV19 to TRBJ1-5; D ambiguous. DNA of the CDR3: TGTGCCAGTAAATCGGGGTATAGGGATCAGCCCCAGCATTTT. Translation gives CASKSGYRDQPQHF.